These 18 T cell receptor beta chains were all obtained from the same sample, sequenced in a study of metastatic and nonmetastatic thyroid tumors. TCRdb recomputed clones from the PCR reads via MiXCR. The sample lists some 41,000 clones, 28% occurring once. Thyroid surgery had not been preceded by any treatment in any patient. Sequencing was carried out using blood. The receptors derive from a male donor with papillary thyroid cancer or a benign thyroid nodule (not recorded which). Some clones in this sample may be carry-over from other donors' samples.

In the case of this clone: The junction and the germline gene differ at one end; a read error may be behind it. The chain uses TRBV12-3 or TRBV12-4 and TRBJ2-6; 13 bases are a match to TRBD2. The CDR3 totals 17 residues. CDR3 DNA sequence: TGTGCCAGCAGTTTCGGACTAGCGGGAGCTGGGTCCAATGTCCTGACTTTC. Translation gives CASSFGLAGAGSNVLTF.

V gene TRBV6-1 combines with J gene TRBJ1-6; D is unclear. Germline-derived CDR1 and CDR2 are MNHNS and SASEGT. The CDR3 length is 14 residues. The V end lost 2 bases, the J end lost 8 bases, and 10 bases lay between the germline ends. The CDR3 DNA follows: TGTGCCAGCAGTGAAAGGAGGTTTGATTCACCCCTCCACTTT. Its translation is CASSERRFDSPLHF.

This clone showed up many times. The genes are TRBV2 and TRBJ1-1; 8 positions agree with TRBD1. The CDR3 is made up of 13 amino acids. The germline V gene has CDR1 SNHLY and CDR2 FYNNEI. V was pared by 5 bases and J by 4 bases, with 3 bases of the junction left unmatched. CDR3 sequence reads: CASSKTGGTEAFF. DNA for the CDR3: TGTGCCAGCAGTAAAACAGGGGGCACTGAAGCTTTCTTT.

The J gene is TRBJ1-1, the V gene TRBV4-2; 8 bases line up with TRBD1. Germline trimming cut 0 bases from V and 4 bases from J; bases unmatched to any gene: 1. CDR1 and CDR2 from the germline V gene are LGHNA and YNFKEQ. This CDR3 region has 14 residues. The CDR3 loop reads CASSQEDRVTEAFF. As DNA, the CDR3 is TGTGCCAGCAGCCAAGAGGACAGGGTCACTGAAGCTTTCTTT.

The gene calls are TRBV6-5 and TRBJ2-2, with 9 bases aligning to TRBD2. This CDR3 is built from 15 residues. J was trimmed by 3 bases and V by 7 bases; bases with no gene match: 6. Per the germline V gene, CDR1 is MNHEY and CDR2 is SVGAGI. The CDR3 nucleotides are TGTGCCAGCATTAAGACTAGCGGTTACACCGGGGAGCTGTTTTTT. Residues: CASIKTSGYTGELFF.

This clone was counted between two and nine times. One junction end does not reproduce the germline sequence, and a read error may be involved. The V and J genes are TRBV10-3 and TRBJ2-2, with 7 bases lining up with TRBD2. There are 13 residues in the CDR3. The germline gives CDR1 ENHRY, CDR2 SYGVKD. CDR3 amino acids: CAIREVGTGQLFF. The CDR3 DNA is TGTGCCATACGGGAGGTTGGCACCGGGCAGCTGTTTTTT.

This clone appeared many times. The chain links TRBV5-1 to TRBJ2-3; D gene unclear. CDR1 SGHRS and CDR2 YFSETQ come from the germline V gene. The CDR3 totals 15 residues. Trimming left V 1 base short and J 2 bases short, with 11 bases between. The CDR3 DNA follows: TGCGCCAGCAGCTTGCTGGGTTTGGTCACAGATACGCAGTATTTT. It encodes CASSLLGLVTDTQYF.

In its sample, this clone was seen many times. The chain uses TRBV6-2 or TRBV6-3 and TRBJ2-7; 7 bases agree with TRBD1. Looked up from germline, CDR1 is MNHEY and CDR2 is SVGEGT. Trimming took 10 bases from V and 0 from J; bases not matched to a gene: 9. The CDR3 consists of 14 residues. DNA of the CDR3: TGTGCCACCTCCTCGGGACAGAGCTCCTACGAGCAGTACTTC. Its translation: CATSSGQSSYEQYF.

The chain uses TRBV6-1 and TRBJ2-3; D perhaps matches TRBD1 (6 bases). Germline loops: CDR1 MNHNS, CDR2 SASEGT. V dropped 6 bases and J dropped 7 bases, with 14 bases sitting between them. This CDR3 spans 13 amino acids. The CDR3 DNA sequence: TGTGCCAGCAGCCCCCTGGACAGCAATACGCAGTATTTT. This gives the protein CASSPLDSNTQYF.

This clone was observed many times. The rearrangement joins TRBV7-6 to TRBJ2-7, with D uncertain. V was pared by 0 bases and J by 6 bases, with 9 bases between. This CDR3 comprises 13 residues. The V gene's germline CDR1 is SGHVS and CDR2 FNYEAQ. The CDR3 DNA follows: TGTGCCAGCAGCTTAGCGGGTTGGGGCGAGCAGTACTTC. Its translation is CASSLAGWGEQYF.

A note on this clone: The CDR3 end shows no conserved phenylalanine or tryptophan, and so a read error is likely. This chain links TRBV19 with TRBJ1-1; possible D gene TRBD1, 6 bases. The CDR3 is 13 residues long. CDR1 is LNHDA, CDR2 SQIVND, per germline (reference sequence). The CDR3 DNA follows: TGTGCCAGTGGTTCCGACAGGAACACTGCAGCTTTCGTT. This encodes CASGSDRNTAAFV.

There are a few counts of this clone. The chain joins TRBV6-2 or TRBV6-3 to TRBJ1-1; TRBD1 is a possible D gene (6 bases). Between the trimmed V and J ends, which lost 5 bases and 1 base, there was a span of 11 bases. The CDR3 sequence is 14 residues long. Germline loops: CDR1 MNHEY, CDR2 SVGEGT. This CDR3 is CASSPLRGNTEAFF. CDR3 bases: TGTGCCAGCAGTCCTCTCAGGGGGAACACTGAAGCTTTCTTT.

The chain joins TRBV5-4 to TRBJ2-7; D remains unclear. V gave up 1 base and J gave up 2 bases, with 13 bases separating them. CDR1 and CDR2 (germline): SGHNT, YYREEE (reference sequence). CDR3 length: 15 amino acids. CDR3 in DNA: TGTGCCAGCAGCTTGTCCCTGACTGATACCTACGAGCAGTACTTC. Protein sequence: CASSLSLTDTYEQYF.

This sequence joins TRBV7-3 and TRBJ1-6, with 10 positions matching TRBD1. J gave up 7 bases and V 5 bases, and 2 bases lay outside the gene matches. Germline V lookup: CDR1 SGHTA, CDR2 FQGTGA. The length of the CDR3 is 14 residues. CDR3 loop: CASSKGQGNSPLHF. The CDR3 region has the DNA TGTGCCAGCAGCAAGGGACAGGGGAATTCACCCCTCCACTTT.

The sample holds many counts of this clone. The chain recombines TRBV7-3 with TRBJ1-6; D call uncertain. The CDR3 covers 14 residues. V gave up 3 bases and J gave up 7 bases, with 10 bases separating them. Germline assignment: CDR1 SGHTA and CDR2 FQGTGA. The CDR3: CASSFDGKNSPLHF. CDR3 in DNA: TGTGCCAGCAGCTTTGACGGGAAAAATTCACCCCTCCACTTT.

The chain employs TRBV6-1 and TRBJ2-7; 11 bases agree with TRBD1. The CDR3 totals 16 residues. Per the germline V gene, CDR1 is MNHNS and CDR2 is SASEGT. Germline trimming cut 6 bases from V and 4 bases from J; bases unmatched to any gene: 11. The CDR3 region has the DNA TGTGCCAGCAGCACCGGGACAGGGGGTTCCGGGTACGAGCAGTACTTC. Translation gives CASSTGTGGSGYEQYF.

Ten or more counts support this clone. In DNA, the CDR3 is TGTGCCAGCAGCCAGGGACTAGTAGTTTCAGATACGCAGTATTTT. It yields the protein CASSQGLVVSDTQYF. V is TRBV11-2 and J is TRBJ2-3, with TRBD2 identical over 8 bases. With V trimmed by 5 bases and J by 4 bases, 8 bases remained unmatched. The CDR3 length is 15 residues. Germline values: CDR1 SGHAT, CDR2 FQNNGV.

This clone was picked up one time. The chain is built from TRBV11-2 and TRBJ1-4; D is ambiguous. The V gene's germline CDR1 is SGHAT and CDR2 FQNNGV. This CDR3 is 13 amino acids long. The V gene lost 5 bases and the J gene lost 7 bases, with 11 bases spanning the gap. CDR3 residues: CASSGRSGEKLFF. The CDR3 nucleotides read TGTGCCAGCAGCGGCAGAAGCGGTGAAAAACTGTTTTTT.